These 15 T cell receptor beta chains originate from one sample sequenced in a study of blood T cell repertoires in COVID-19. Only in-frame clones appear in the TCRdb table, and some are missing; sequencing was by immunoSEQ multiplex PCR. This table has 140,000 to 150,000 clones, approximately 87% appearing once. Sample: peripheral blood. Receptor source: a man in his fifties who had recovered from COVID-19.

This clone was counted only a few times. This sequence joins TRBV3-1 (or the pseudogene TRBV3-2) and TRBJ1-1; D not certain. Germline V gene lookup returns CDR1 LGHDT and CDR2 YNNKEL (reference sequence). V gave up 3 bases and J gave up 7 bases, with 6 bases separating them. The CDR3 is 11 residues long. The CDR3 coding sequence is TGTGCCAGCAGCCACGGAGGTGAAGCTTTCTTT. This gives the protein CASSHGGEAFF.

The genes are TRBV7-2 and TRBJ2-7; a weak D match, TRBD2 (6 bases). Germline V lookup: CDR1 SGHTA, CDR2 FQGNSA. Deletions cut 3 bases from V and 3 bases from J, with 9 bases between. The CDR3 covers 13 residues. Here the CDR3 reads CASSLGGIYEQYF. CDR3 DNA sequence: TGTGCCAGCAGCTTGGGCGGGATCTACGAGCAGTACTTC.

The chain is built from TRBV19 and TRBJ2-2, with 8 bases fitting TRBD1. There are 15 residues in the CDR3. V was clipped by 3 bases and J by 5 bases; unmatched bases: 5. The V gene's germline CDR1 is LNHDA and CDR2 SQIVND (reference sequence). For the CDR3, the DNA is TGTGCCAGTAGTATCGCAGGGGGCGGAACCGGGGAGCTGTTTTTT. Amino acids: CASSIAGGGTGELFF. The whole variable domain, filled in from reference TRBV19 and TRBJ2-2, reads DGGITQSPKYLFRKEGQNVTLSCEQNLNHDAMYWYRQDPGQGLRLIYYSQIVNDFQKGDIAEGYSVSREKKESFPLTVTSAQKNPTAFYLCASSIAGGGTGELFFGEGSRLTVL.

V usage is TRBV7-2 and J usage is TRBJ1-1; TRBD1 matches 8 bases. Germline V gives CDR1 SGHTA, CDR2 FQGNSA. The V segment lost 4 bases and the J segment 4 bases; nucleotides outside the gene matches: 5. The CDR3 runs to 14 residues. DNA for the CDR3: TGTGCCAGCAGCTCACCCGACAGGGGCACTGAAGCTTTCTTT. Translating it yields CASSSPDRGTEAFF. The full variable domain, rest sourced from reference TRBV7-2 and TRBJ1-1, is GAGVSQSPSNKVTEKGKDVELRCDPISGHTALYWYRQSLGQGLEFLIYFQGNSAPDKSGLPSDRFSAERTGGSVSTLTIQRTQQEDSAVYLCASSSPDRGTEAFFGQGTRLTVV.

The chain employs TRBV3-1 (or the pseudogene TRBV3-2) and TRBJ1-4; 9 bases fit TRBD1. V lost 4 bases, J lost 4 bases, and 7 bases stayed unmatched. CDR1 LGHDT and CDR2 YNNKEL come from the germline V gene (reference sequence). The CDR3 has 16 residues. CDR3 residues: CASSLFGTGSNEKLFF. The CDR3 bases are TGTGCCAGCAGCCTCTTCGGGACAGGGAGTAATGAAAAACTGTTTTTT.

The chain joins TRBV19 to TRBJ2-1, with TRBD1 as a possible D gene (5 bases). The CDR3 is 15 amino acids. Trimming shortened V by 5 bases and J by 0 bases, and 11 bases separated the two germline ends. Germline loops: CDR1 LNHDA, CDR2 SQIVND (reference sequence). The CDR3 DNA sequence: TGTGCCAGTAGTCTGGGGCACAGCTCCTACAATGAGCAGTTCTTC. This sequence encodes CASSLGHSSYNEQFF. Together with reference TRBV19 and TRBJ2-1, the CDR3 gives the full variable domain: DGGITQSPKYLFRKEGQNVTLSCEQNLNHDAMYWYRQDPGQGLRLIYYSQIVNDFQKGDIAEGYSVSREKKESFPLTVTSAQKNPTAFYLCASSLGHSSYNEQFFGPGTRLTVL.

The chain carries TRBV7-9 and TRBJ2-5; D might be TRBD2 (5 bases). The CDR3 runs to 14 residues. CDR1 SEHNR and CDR2 FQNEAQ come from the germline V gene (reference sequence). Trimming pared 5 bases from V and 9 bases from J, leaving 19 bases between. The CDR3 here is CASSEGLRLGAQYF. CDR3 nucleotide sequence: TGTGCCAGCAGCGAAGGACTTCGCCTCGGGGCCCAGTACTTC.

This clone was observed once. The chain has TRBV2 and TRBJ1-2; 9 bases line up with TRBD1. Losses at the gene ends were 5 bases for V and 2 bases for J; bases not matched to a gene: 9. In germline, CDR1 is SNHLY, CDR2 FYNNEI. This CDR3 is 16 amino acids long. The CDR3 region has the DNA TGTGCCAGCAGTCTTCGTCTAACAGGGGGCAACTATGGCTACACCTTC. Translating it yields CASSLRLTGGNYGYTF.

This clone has only a few counts. The CDR3: CASSPGEGQPQHF. CDR3 sequence (DNA): TGTGCCAGCAGTCCTGGGGAGGGTCAGCCCCAGCATTTT. The J gene is TRBJ1-5, the V gene TRBV25-1; no clear D gene. Germline V gives CDR1 MGHDK, CDR2 SYGVNS. There are 13 residues in the CDR3. The germline V and J ends were trimmed by 5 bases and 6 bases, with 11 bases remaining between them.

The chain links TRBV6-5 to TRBJ2-7; D is perhaps TRBD1 (5 bases). Trimming removed 0 bases from V and 6 bases from J, with 15 bases in between. CDR3 length equals 15 residues. Germline values: CDR1 MNHEY, CDR2 SVGAGI. CDR3: CASSYSTDHLREQYF. CDR3 in DNA: TGTGCCAGCAGTTACTCGACAGACCACCTACGCGAGCAGTACTTC.

CDR3 bases: TGTGCCAGTACTCCCTTTCTTGGGGGGGCGAACACTGAAGCTTTCTTT. Amino acid sequence: CASTPFLGGANTEAFF. The V and J genes are TRBV19 and TRBJ1-1; TRBD1 is a possible D gene (6 bases). There are 16 residues in the CDR3. Germline lookup yields CDR1 LNHDA and CDR2 SQIVND (reference sequence). V lost 7 bases and J 1 base, leaving 19 bases between the germline ends. Drawing the rest from reference TRBV19 and TRBJ1-1, the complete variable domain is DGGITQSPKYLFRKEGQNVTLSCEQNLNHDAMYWYRQDPGQGLRLIYYSQIVNDFQKGDIAEGYSVSREKKESFPLTVTSAQKNPTAFYLCASTPFLGGANTEAFFGQGTRLTVV.

V gene TRBV11-2 combines with J gene TRBJ2-7; weak D call: TRBD1 (5 bases). V shed 5 bases and J shed 4 bases, with 9 bases lying between them. CDR1 is SGHAT, CDR2 FQNNGV, per germline. This CDR3 comprises 12 residues. CDR3 DNA: TGTGCCAGCAGCCTTCAGGGTTACGAGCAGTACTTC. It codes for CASSLQGYEQYF.

The V and J genes are TRBV5-6 and TRBJ2-7; a possible D gene is TRBD2 (5 bases). Germline V CDR1 and CDR2: SGHDT, YYEEEE. V lost 3 bases and J 3 bases, leaving 13 bases between the germline ends. This CDR3 is built from 14 residues. CDR3 in amino acids: CASSWRIGNYEQYF. CDR3 DNA sequence: TGTGCCAGCAGCTGGAGGATAGGGAACTACGAGCAGTACTTC.

V is TRBV29-1 and J is TRBJ2-5; 12 bases match TRBD1. CDR1 is SQVTM and CDR2 is ANQGSEA in the germline V gene. The CDR3 covers 16 residues. The V gene end was trimmed by 6 bases and the J gene end by 5 bases; junction bases not matched to a gene: 13. The CDR3 is CSVVGTGGELGETQYF. The CDR3 DNA sequence: TGCAGCGTGGTGGGGACAGGGGGCGAGTTAGGGGAGACCCAGTACTTC.

This sequence joins TRBV5-1 and TRBJ1-2; tentatively, D is TRBD1 (6 bases). CDR3 size: 14 residues. V lost 4 bases, J lost 5 bases, and 15 bases lay in between. In germline, CDR1 is SGHRS, CDR2 YFSETQ. The CDR3 reads CASSAYGTLYGYTF. DNA of the CDR3: TGCGCCAGCAGCGCATATGGGACACTTTATGGCTACACCTTC.